The rows below give T cell receptor beta chains drawn from one sample of a study of T cells after yellow fever vaccination. TCRdb re-called the 5' RACE reads through MiXCR, storing one row per CDR3 protein. Of about 13,000 distinct CDR3 sequences listed, roughly 4.6% are singletons. Here the sequenced sample was PBMCs, either bulk or a sorted T-cell subset (CD4+, CD8+, memory, or dextramer-sorted; not recorded which), taken 45 days after the yellow fever booster vaccination. Receptors originate from a man in his thirties or forties who received the YFV17D yellow fever vaccine. Each CDR3 is given with its conserved first and last residue. A D gene is named only where the DNA matches it firmly. A row's size may be missing; if present it is once, few, many or a size class.

CDR3 DNA: TGTGCCAGCAGTTTCCTGGGACAGGGAGAAAATGAGCAGTTCTTC
CDR3 protein: CASSFLGQGENEQFF
J gene: TRBJ2-1
D gene: TRBD1
clone size: many
V gene: TRBV12-3/TRBV12-4

CDR3 DNA: TGCAGTGCTTCCGGGACTCATTACAATGAGCAGTTCTTC
CDR3 protein: CSASGTHYNEQFF
J gene: TRBJ2-1
D gene: -
clone size: many
V gene: TRBV20-1

CDR3 DNA: TGTGCCAGCAGCTTAGCGGTACGGAGGGCGAACTCCTACGAGCAGTACTTC
CDR3 protein: CASSLAVRRANSYEQYF
J gene: TRBJ2-7
D gene: -
clone size: many
V gene: TRBV7-2

CDR3 DNA: TGCAGTGCTAGAGGTAGCGGGACAGGGTCGTACGAGCAGTACTTC
CDR3 protein: CSARGSGTGSYEQYF
J gene: TRBJ2-7
D gene: -
clone size: many
V gene: TRBV20-1

CDR3 DNA: TGTGCCAGCAGTTTATTCCCTAGCAGTTACAATGAGCAGTTCTTC
CDR3 protein: CASSLFPSSYNEQFF
J gene: TRBJ2-1
D gene: -
clone size: many
V gene: TRBV28

CDR3 DNA: TGCGCCAGCAGCTTGACTTCTCGTTGGGGGCAGTTCTTC
CDR3 protein: CASSLTSRWGQFF
J gene: TRBJ2-1
D gene: -
clone size: many
V gene: TRBV5-1

CDR3 DNA: TGTGCCAGCAGTTACGCGGGGGGCACTGAAGCTTTCTTT
CDR3 protein: CASSYAGGTEAFF
J gene: TRBJ1-1
D gene: -
clone size: many
V gene: TRBV6-5

CDR3 DNA: TGTGCCATCAGTGAAATCACAGATACGCAGTATTTT
CDR3 protein: CAISEITDTQYF
J gene: TRBJ2-3
D gene: -
clone size: many
V gene: TRBV10-3

CDR3 DNA: TGTGCCAGCAGCCCTACAGGGGGCCATCAGCCCCAGCATTTT
CDR3 protein: CASSPTGGHQPQHF
J gene: TRBJ1-5
D gene: TRBD1
clone size: -
V gene: TRBV7-6

CDR3 DNA: TGTGCCAGCAGCTTAACCGTGGGATACACAGATACGCAGTATTTT
CDR3 protein: CASSLTVGYTDTQYF
J gene: TRBJ2-3
D gene: -
clone size: many
V gene: TRBV7-3

CDR3 DNA: TGCGCCAGCAGTACGGGTCTAAGCTCCTGGGAGCTGTTTTTT
CDR3 protein: CASSTGLSSWELFF
J gene: TRBJ2-2
D gene: -
clone size: many
V gene: TRBV5-1

CDR3 DNA: TGTGCCAGCAGTCCAGAGGGCTACGAGCAGTACTTC
CDR3 protein: CASSPEGYEQYF
J gene: TRBJ2-7
D gene: -
clone size: many
V gene: TRBV6-5

CDR3 DNA: TGCAGCGTGAAGGAGTGGGCAGAGGACACCGGGGAGCTGTTTTTT
CDR3 protein: CSVKEWAEDTGELFF
J gene: TRBJ2-2
D gene: -
clone size: many
V gene: TRBV29-1

CDR3 DNA: TGTGCCAGCAGTTTACCCCCACGCACTAGCGCCCCGGGCACAGATACGCAGTATTTT
CDR3 protein: CASSLPPRTSAPGTDTQYF
J gene: TRBJ2-3
D gene: TRBD2
clone size: few
V gene: TRBV12-3/TRBV12-4

CDR3 DNA: TGTGCCTACAGAGATAGCAATCAGCCCCAGCATTTT
CDR3 protein: CAYRDSNQPQHF
J gene: TRBJ1-5
D gene: -
clone size: many
V gene: TRBV30

CDR3 DNA: TGTGCCAGCGCAACAAACAGGGGAGTTAGTTATGAAAAACTGTTTTTT
CDR3 protein: CASATNRGVSYEKLFF
J gene: TRBJ1-4
D gene: TRBD1
clone size: many
V gene: TRBV12-3/TRBV12-4

CDR3 DNA: TGTGCCAGCAGCCAAGGACCGAGGGAACAAGAGACCCAGTACTTC
CDR3 protein: CASSQGPREQETQYF
J gene: TRBJ2-5
D gene: -
clone size: many
V gene: TRBV14

CDR3 DNA: TGTGCCAGCAGCAAAACTAGCGGGAGTTTGAATGAGCAGTTCTTC
CDR3 protein: CASSKTSGSLNEQFF
J gene: TRBJ2-1
D gene: TRBD2
clone size: many
V gene: TRBV7-2

CDR3 DNA: TGTGCCAGCAGCGTATCAGACAGGGGTGGGACAGATACGCAGTATTTT
CDR3 protein: CASSVSDRGGTDTQYF
J gene: TRBJ2-3
D gene: TRBD1
clone size: many
V gene: TRBV13

CDR3 DNA: TGCAGTGCTAGTTCACTAGCGTACCAAGAGACCCAGTACTTC
CDR3 protein: CSASSLAYQETQYF
J gene: TRBJ2-5
D gene: TRBD2
clone size: few
V gene: TRBV20-1

CDR3 DNA: TGTGCCAGCAGCGGCTCGACTAAGCGGGACTCCTACGAGCAGTACTTC
CDR3 protein: CASSGSTKRDSYEQYF
J gene: TRBJ2-7
D gene: TRBD2
clone size: many
V gene: TRBV13

CDR3 DNA: TGTGCCAGCAGGACTGGCCTCGGACAGAACGAGCGGTATGAGCAGTTCTTC
CDR3 protein: CASRTGLGQNERYEQFF
J gene: TRBJ2-1
D gene: -
clone size: many
V gene: TRBV27

CDR3 DNA: TGTGCCAGCAGCCAACAGGGGCTTGATAGAGAGACCCAGTACTTC
CDR3 protein: CASSQQGLDRETQYF
J gene: TRBJ2-5
D gene: TRBD1
clone size: many
V gene: TRBV7-2

CDR3 DNA: TGTGCCAGCAGTTTATCCTCCTACAGCGAGCAGTTCTTC
CDR3 protein: CASSLSSYSEQFF
J gene: TRBJ2-1
D gene: -
clone size: many
V gene: TRBV27

CDR3 DNA: TGTGCCAGCAGGCCCGGGGGCGGGAGGGAATTCTACAATGAGCAGTTCTTC
CDR3 protein: CASRPGGGREFYNEQFF
J gene: TRBJ2-1
D gene: TRBD2
clone size: many
V gene: TRBV28

CDR3 DNA: TGCAGTGCCGACCGGGACACCTACGAGCAGTACTTC
CDR3 protein: CSADRDTYEQYF
J gene: TRBJ2-7
D gene: -
clone size: -
V gene: TRBV20-1

CDR3 DNA: TGTACCTTCAGTTTACCGACGCAAGTGGGAACAGCCAACGGCTACACCTTC
CDR3 protein: CTFSLPTQVGTANGYTF
J gene: TRBJ1-2
D gene: -
clone size: -
V gene: TRBV2

CDR3 DNA: TGCAGTGCTAGTGGGACAGGTCCATGGGAGACCCAGTACTTC
CDR3 protein: CSASGTGPWETQYF
J gene: TRBJ2-5
D gene: TRBD1
clone size: many
V gene: TRBV20-1

CDR3 DNA: TGTGCCAGCAGTGACCGGGAGAGGAGCACAGATACGCAGTATTTT
CDR3 protein: CASSDRERSTDTQYF
J gene: TRBJ2-3
D gene: -
clone size: many
V gene: TRBV25-1

CDR3 DNA: TGTGCCACCAGGGCACAGGGAAACACTGAAGCTTTCTTT
CDR3 protein: CATRAQGNTEAFF
J gene: TRBJ1-1
D gene: -
clone size: many
V gene: TRBV24-1

CDR3 DNA: TGTGCCAGCAGCCATCGGGACAGGGCCTACAATGAGCAGTTCTTC
CDR3 protein: CASSHRDRAYNEQFF
J gene: TRBJ2-1
D gene: TRBD1
clone size: many
V gene: TRBV7-9

CDR3 DNA: TGCGCCAGCAGCAGGAGCGGGAGGGCCTTCCACGAGCAGTACTTC
CDR3 protein: CASSRSGRAFHEQYF
J gene: TRBJ2-7
D gene: TRBD2
clone size: many
V gene: TRBV5-1

CDR3 DNA: TGTGCCAGCAGCCTCTCCTTGGAGCTGTTTTTT
CDR3 protein: CASSLSLELFF
J gene: TRBJ2-2
D gene: -
clone size: many
V gene: TRBV7-9

CDR3 DNA: TGCGCCAGCGAAACAGGGCTCCCAACGCAAGAGACCCAGTACTTC
CDR3 protein: CASETGLPTQETQYF
J gene: TRBJ2-5
D gene: -
clone size: -
V gene: TRBV5-1

CDR3 DNA: TGCGCCAGCAGCGAGCGCAGGGGCCTCCCCTCCTACGAGCAGTACTTC
CDR3 protein: CASSERRGLPSYEQYF
J gene: TRBJ2-7
D gene: -
clone size: many
V gene: TRBV5-1

CDR3 DNA: TGTGCCATCAGTGAGGATCTCTCCGAGCAGTACTTC
CDR3 protein: CAISEDLSEQYF
J gene: TRBJ2-7
D gene: -
clone size: many
V gene: TRBV10-3

CDR3 DNA: TGCGCCAGCAGCTTTACAAGCTATGAGCAGTTCTTC
CDR3 protein: CASSFTSYEQFF
J gene: TRBJ2-1
D gene: -
clone size: many
V gene: TRBV5-1

CDR3 DNA: TGTGCCAGTAGTGTTAGACTAGCATCTCGGGGTGAGCAGTTCTTC
CDR3 protein: CASSVRLASRGEQFF
J gene: TRBJ2-1
D gene: TRBD2
clone size: -
V gene: TRBV19

CDR3 DNA: TGCAGTGCTAGTAAAAACAGGGTATTTGAAGCTTTCTTT
CDR3 protein: CSASKNRVFEAFF
J gene: TRBJ1-1
D gene: -
clone size: many
V gene: TRBV20-1

CDR3 DNA: TGTGCCAGCAGCCAAGAACTAGCGGAGCCATACAATGAGCAGTTCTTC
CDR3 protein: CASSQELAEPYNEQFF
J gene: TRBJ2-1
D gene: TRBD2
clone size: -
V gene: TRBV4-2

CDR3 DNA: TGCGCCAGCAGCCAAGAGGGCGGCGGGGGTGGCTACACCTTC
CDR3 protein: CASSQEGGGGGYTF
J gene: TRBJ1-2
D gene: -
clone size: many
V gene: TRBV4-3

CDR3 DNA: TGTGCCAGCTCACCAATTTCGGGACTAGCGACCGGGGAGCTGTTTTTT
CDR3 protein: CASSPISGLATGELFF
J gene: TRBJ2-2
D gene: TRBD2
clone size: many
V gene: TRBV18

CDR3 DNA: TGTGCCACCAGCAGAGGGATGGGCTTGAACACCGGGGAGCTGTTTTTT
CDR3 protein: CATSRGMGLNTGELFF
J gene: TRBJ2-2
D gene: -
clone size: many
V gene: TRBV15

CDR3 DNA: TGTGCCTGGAGTCCTCCGGGAAACACCATATATTTT
CDR3 protein: CAWSPPGNTIYF
J gene: TRBJ1-3
D gene: -
clone size: many
V gene: TRBV30

CDR3 DNA: TGTGCCAGCAGCCCCCAAGGTCAAGAGACCCAGTACTTC
CDR3 protein: CASSPQGQETQYF
J gene: TRBJ2-5
D gene: -
clone size: many
V gene: TRBV7-2

CDR3 DNA: TGCAGTGCTAGAGATCGGCTAGCGGGCGAGGATACGCAGTATTTT
CDR3 protein: CSARDRLAGEDTQYF
J gene: TRBJ2-3
D gene: TRBD2
clone size: many
V gene: TRBV20-1

CDR3 DNA: TGTGCCAGCTCCGGGGGTGGGGCCAACGTCCTGACTTTC
CDR3 protein: CASSGGGANVLTF
J gene: TRBJ2-6
D gene: -
clone size: many
V gene: TRBV7-9

CDR3 DNA: TGCAGTGCCCCCTGGAGTCTAGCGGGACCCCGGGAGCTGTTTTTT
CDR3 protein: CSAPWSLAGPRELFF
J gene: TRBJ2-2
D gene: TRBD2
clone size: many
V gene: TRBV20-1